A selection of T cell receptor beta chains follows, all from one sample in a study of blood T cell repertoires in COVID-19. Profiled with immunoSEQ multiplex PCR; TCRdb holds only in-frame clones, not every one. The repertoire has around 65,000 clones, around 80% of them found once; the top ten carry roughly 9.2%. Sequenced: peripheral blood. These receptors were taken from a human donor in a cohort sampled during active COVID-19. Each CDR3 is given with its conserved first and last residue.

v_call,cdr3_length,j_call,cdr3_aa
TRBV27,15,TRBJ2-7,CASSLSDPGSYEQYF
TRBV4-2,13,TRBJ2-7,CASSSRDFDEQYF
TRBV19,15,TRBJ1-6,CASSIHRAGDSPLHF
TRBV3-1/TRBV3-2,16,TRBJ1-4,CASSQGHGRGQGKLFF
TRBV7-8,20,TRBJ2-4,CASSLLDRTSGRLTKNIQYF
TRBV5-6,15,TRBJ1-1,CASSLAQGVHTEAFF
TRBV6-6,15,TRBJ2-7,CASSSLAGGTYEQYF
TRBV5-5,12,TRBJ2-7,CASSLFECEQYF
TRBV9,14,TRBJ2-1,CASSGLAGAWEQFF
TRBV28,17,TRBJ2-1,CASSAQEEWSLYNEQFF
TRBV5-1,17,TRBJ2-6,CASSRTGIDSGANVLTF
TRBV6-6,15,TRBJ1-5,CASRSQGTENQPQHF
TRBV19,15,TRBJ2-7,CASSIRLAGVYEQYF
TRBV5-1,13,TRBJ1-6,CASSRDNASPLHF
TRBV7-9,13,TRBJ2-1,CASSPGTYNEQFF
TRBV9,14,TRBJ2-3,CASSGSGRGDTQYF
TRBV12-3/TRBV12-4,13,TRBJ1-1,CASSLNRNTEAFF
TRBV30,15,TRBJ1-5,CAWSVLGTSNQPQHF
TRBV7-9,15,TRBJ2-5,CASSPSGGFQETQYF
TRBV7-8,11,TRBJ2-1,CASSFLNEQFF
TRBV18,14,TRBJ1-4,CASSPAVSNEKLFF
TRBV4-1,15,TRBJ2-2,CASSQGASNTGELFF
TRBV5-1,17,TRBJ2-5,CASSLTGALAGQETQYF
TRBV7-3,14,TRBJ2-7,CASSTGQLPYEQYF
TRBV6-5,15,TRBJ2-7,CASDSGTSGGYEQYF
TRBV7-2,11,TRBJ2-5,CASSFLETQYF
TRBV7-6,15,TRBJ1-3,CASSRDSSSGNTIYF
TRBV12-3/TRBV12-4,13,TRBJ1-5,CASSLSGNQPQHF
TRBV6-6,16,TRBJ2-7,CASSFYPGDRDYEQYF
TRBV30,11,TRBJ1-1,CAWSVAREAFF
TRBV24-1,17,TRBJ2-3,CATSERTSGRGTDTQYF
TRBV27,14,TRBJ2-7,CASSLGRSYYEQYF
TRBV28,19,TRBJ2-7,CASSPSLGLAGGSSYEQYF
TRBV18,16,TRBJ1-5,CASSPGTGISNQPQHF
TRBV5-6,14,TRBJ2-3,CASSYSGVIDTQYF
TRBV30,14,TRBJ2-4,CAWSVWGQENIQYF
TRBV27,15,TRBJ1-1,CASSFVGQGNTEAFF
TRBV6-1,16,TRBJ1-6,CASSDWGMDSNSPLHF
TRBV15,15,TRBJ2-7,CATSMRRGSSYEQYF
TRBV18,13,TRBJ2-3,CASSPPGFYTQYF
TRBV6-1,15,TRBJ2-1,CASSEIGTGNNEQFF
TRBV20-1,11,TRBJ2-1,CSAPPNNEQFF
TRBV30,13,TRBJ2-3,CAWGPNRLDTQYF
TRBV2,15,TRBJ2-7,CASSAPGQPSYEQYF
TRBV5-1,16,TRBJ2-1,CASSPVEFSSYNEQFF
TRBV5-1,15,TRBJ2-7,CASSLGPGSSYEQYF
TRBV6-5,16,TRBJ2-3,CASSFWTSGRLDTQYF
TRBV19,16,TRBJ2-1,CASSITSGIAYNEQFF